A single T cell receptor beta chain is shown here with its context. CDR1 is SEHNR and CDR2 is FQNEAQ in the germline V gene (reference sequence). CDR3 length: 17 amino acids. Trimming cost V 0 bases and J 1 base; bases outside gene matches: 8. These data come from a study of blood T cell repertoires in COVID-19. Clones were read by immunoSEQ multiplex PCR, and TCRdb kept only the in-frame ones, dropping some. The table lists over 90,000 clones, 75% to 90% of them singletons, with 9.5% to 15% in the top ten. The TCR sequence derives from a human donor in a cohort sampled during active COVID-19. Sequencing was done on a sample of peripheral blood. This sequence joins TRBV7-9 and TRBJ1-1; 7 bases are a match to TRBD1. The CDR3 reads CASSLAPLRTGNTEAFF. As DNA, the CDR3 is TGTGCCAGCAGCTTAGCCCCCCTTAGGACAGGGAACACTGAAGCTTTCTTT.